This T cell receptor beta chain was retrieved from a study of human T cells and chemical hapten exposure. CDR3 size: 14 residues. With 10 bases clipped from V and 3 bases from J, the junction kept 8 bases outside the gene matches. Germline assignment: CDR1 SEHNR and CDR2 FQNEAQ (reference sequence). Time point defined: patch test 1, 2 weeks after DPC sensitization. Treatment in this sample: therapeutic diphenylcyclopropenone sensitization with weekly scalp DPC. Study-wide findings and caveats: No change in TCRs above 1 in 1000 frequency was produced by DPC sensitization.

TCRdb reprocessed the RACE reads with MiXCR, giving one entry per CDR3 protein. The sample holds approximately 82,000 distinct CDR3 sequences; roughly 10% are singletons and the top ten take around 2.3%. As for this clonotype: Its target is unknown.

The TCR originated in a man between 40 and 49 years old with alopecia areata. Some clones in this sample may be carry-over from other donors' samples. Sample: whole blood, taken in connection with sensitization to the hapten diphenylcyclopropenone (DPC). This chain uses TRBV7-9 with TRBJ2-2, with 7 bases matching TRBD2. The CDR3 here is CATSGRKDTGELFF. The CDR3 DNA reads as TGTGCCACTAGCGGTCGCAAGGACACCGGGGAGCTGTTTTTT.